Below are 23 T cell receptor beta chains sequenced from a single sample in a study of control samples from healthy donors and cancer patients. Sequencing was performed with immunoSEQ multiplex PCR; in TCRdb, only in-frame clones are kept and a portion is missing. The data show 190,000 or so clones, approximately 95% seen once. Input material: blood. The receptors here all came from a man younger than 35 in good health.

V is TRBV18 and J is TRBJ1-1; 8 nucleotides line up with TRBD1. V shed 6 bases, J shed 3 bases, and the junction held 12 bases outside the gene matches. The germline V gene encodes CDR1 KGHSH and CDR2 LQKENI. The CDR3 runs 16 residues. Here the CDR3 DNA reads TGTGCCAGCTCGCTATATTCAGGGGGCGTGGACACTGAAGCTTTCTTT. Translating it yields CASSLYSGGVDTEAFF.

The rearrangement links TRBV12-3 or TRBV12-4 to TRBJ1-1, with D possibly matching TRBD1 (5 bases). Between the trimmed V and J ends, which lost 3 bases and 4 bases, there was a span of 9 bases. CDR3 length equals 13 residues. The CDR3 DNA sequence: TGTGCCAGCAGTTTCACAGGCAGCACTGAAGCTTTCTTT. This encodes CASSFTGSTEAFF.

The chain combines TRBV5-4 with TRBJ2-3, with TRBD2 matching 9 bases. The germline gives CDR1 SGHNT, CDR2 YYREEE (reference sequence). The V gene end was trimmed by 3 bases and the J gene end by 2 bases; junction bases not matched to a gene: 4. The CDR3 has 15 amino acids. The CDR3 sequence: CASSSSGVYTDTQYF. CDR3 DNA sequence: TGTGCCAGCAGCTCTAGCGGGGTATACACAGATACGCAGTATTTT.

The DNA for the CDR3 is TGTGCCACCAGTGACTCGGACCGAGACGAGCAGTTCTTC. As protein: CATSDSDRDEQFF. This chain links TRBV24-1 with TRBJ2-1, with unresolved D. Trimming took 4 bases from V and 10 from J, leaving 13 bases between them. Germline CDR1 reads KGHDR; CDR2 reads SFDVKD. This CDR3 contains 13 residues.

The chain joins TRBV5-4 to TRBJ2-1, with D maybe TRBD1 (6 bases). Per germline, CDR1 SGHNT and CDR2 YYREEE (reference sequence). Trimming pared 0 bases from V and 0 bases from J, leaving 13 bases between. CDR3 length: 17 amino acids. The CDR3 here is CASSLGARGSSYNEQFF. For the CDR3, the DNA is TGTGCCAGCAGCTTGGGAGCGAGGGGGAGCTCCTACAATGAGCAGTTCTTC.

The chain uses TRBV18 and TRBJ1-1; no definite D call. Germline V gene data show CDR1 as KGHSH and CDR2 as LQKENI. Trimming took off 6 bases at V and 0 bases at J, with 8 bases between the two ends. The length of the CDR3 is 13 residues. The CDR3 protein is CASSQDVNTEAFF. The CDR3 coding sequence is TGTGCCAGCTCGCAGGACGTGAACACTGAAGCTTTCTTT.

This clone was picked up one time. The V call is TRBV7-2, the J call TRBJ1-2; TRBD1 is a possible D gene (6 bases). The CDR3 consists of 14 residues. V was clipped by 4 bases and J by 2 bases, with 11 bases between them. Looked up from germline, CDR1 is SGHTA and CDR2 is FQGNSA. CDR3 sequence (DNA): TGTGCCAGCAGCTCGGACAGCGTCAACTATGGCTACACCTTC. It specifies CASSSDSVNYGYTF. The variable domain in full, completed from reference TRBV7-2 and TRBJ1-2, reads GAGVSQSPSNKVTEKGKDVELRCDPISGHTALYWYRQSLGQGLEFLIYFQGNSAPDKSGLPSDRFSAERTGGSVSTLTIQRTQQEDSAVYLCASSSDSVNYGYTFGSGTRLTVV.

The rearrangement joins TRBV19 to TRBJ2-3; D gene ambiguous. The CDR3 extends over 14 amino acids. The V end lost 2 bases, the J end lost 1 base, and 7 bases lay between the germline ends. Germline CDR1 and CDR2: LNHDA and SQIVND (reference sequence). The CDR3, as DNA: TGTGCCAGTAGTATATTCGAGGGCACAGATACGCAGTATTTT. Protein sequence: CASSIFEGTDTQYF.

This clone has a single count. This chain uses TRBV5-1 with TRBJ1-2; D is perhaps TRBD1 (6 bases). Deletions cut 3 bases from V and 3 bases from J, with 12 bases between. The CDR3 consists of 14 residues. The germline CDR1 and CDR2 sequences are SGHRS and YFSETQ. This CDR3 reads CASSSDRGYYGYTF. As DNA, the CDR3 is TGCGCCAGCAGCTCGGACAGAGGATACTATGGCTACACCTTC.

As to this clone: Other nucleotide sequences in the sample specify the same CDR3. The CDR3 sequence: CASSLNYGYTF. CDR3 coding DNA: TGTGCCAGCAGTTTGAATTATGGCTACACCTTC. The chain recombines TRBV28 with TRBJ1-2, with D unresolved. The germline V gene encodes CDR1 MDHEN and CDR2 SYDVKM. The CDR3 extends over 11 amino acids. Trimming took 3 bases from V and 5 from J, leaving 4 bases between them.

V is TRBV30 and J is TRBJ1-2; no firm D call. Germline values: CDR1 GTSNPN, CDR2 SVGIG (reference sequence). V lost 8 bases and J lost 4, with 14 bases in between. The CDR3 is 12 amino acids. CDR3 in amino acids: CAHSTEFYGYTF. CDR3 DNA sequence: TGTGCCCACTCCACAGAGTTCTATGGCTACACCTTC.

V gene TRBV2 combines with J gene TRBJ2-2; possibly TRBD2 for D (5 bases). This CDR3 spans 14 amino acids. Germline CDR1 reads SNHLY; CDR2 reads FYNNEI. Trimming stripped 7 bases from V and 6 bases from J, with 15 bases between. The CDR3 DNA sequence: TGTGCCAGCATAGGGAGTTATCTCCCCGGGGAGCTGTTTTTT. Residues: CASIGSYLPGELFF.

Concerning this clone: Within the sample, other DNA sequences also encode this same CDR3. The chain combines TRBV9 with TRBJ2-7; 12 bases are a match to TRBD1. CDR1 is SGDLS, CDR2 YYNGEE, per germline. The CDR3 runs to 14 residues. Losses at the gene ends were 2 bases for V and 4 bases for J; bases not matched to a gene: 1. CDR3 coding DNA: TGTGCCAGCAGCGTGGGACAGGGGGCTTACGAGCAGTACTTC. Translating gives CASSVGQGAYEQYF.

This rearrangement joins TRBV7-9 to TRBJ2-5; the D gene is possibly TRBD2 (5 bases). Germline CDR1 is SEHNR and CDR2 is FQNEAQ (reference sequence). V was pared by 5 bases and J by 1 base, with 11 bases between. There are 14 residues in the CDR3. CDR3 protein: CASSPGNLQETQYF. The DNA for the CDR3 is TGTGCCAGCAGCCCCGGGAATCTCCAAGAGACCCAGTACTTC.

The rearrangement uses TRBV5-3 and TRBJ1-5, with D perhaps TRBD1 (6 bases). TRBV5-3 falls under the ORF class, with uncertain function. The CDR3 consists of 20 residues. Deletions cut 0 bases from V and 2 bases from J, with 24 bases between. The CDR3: CARSLGTEGRIYMGNQPQHF. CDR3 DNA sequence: TGTGCCAGAAGCTTGGGGACAGAGGGTAGGATATACATGGGCAATCAGCCCCAGCATTTT.

The CDR3 sequence is CASSQARVGRSSYEQYF. CDR3 nucleotides: TGCGCCAGCAGCCAGGCGAGGGTGGGGAGGAGCTCCTACGAGCAGTACTTC. The chain uses TRBV10-1 and TRBJ2-7; TRBD2 might be the D (6 bases). Germline assignment: CDR1 WNHNN and CDR2 SYGVQD (reference sequence). Deletions cut 6 bases from V and 0 bases from J, with 21 bases between. The CDR3 is made up of 17 amino acids.

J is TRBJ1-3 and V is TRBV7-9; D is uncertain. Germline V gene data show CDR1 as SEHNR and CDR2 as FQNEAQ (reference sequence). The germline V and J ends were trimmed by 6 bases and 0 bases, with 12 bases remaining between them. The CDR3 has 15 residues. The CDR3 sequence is CASRETPSSGNTIYF. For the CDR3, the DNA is TGTGCCAGCAGGGAGACTCCGAGCTCTGGAAACACCATATATTTT. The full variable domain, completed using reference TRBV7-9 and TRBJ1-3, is DTGVSQNPRHKITKRGQNVTFRCDPISEHNRLYWYRQTLGQGPEFLTYFQNEAQLEKSRLLSDRFSAERPKGSFSTLEIQRTEQGDSAMYLCASRETPSSGNTIYFGEGSWLTVV.

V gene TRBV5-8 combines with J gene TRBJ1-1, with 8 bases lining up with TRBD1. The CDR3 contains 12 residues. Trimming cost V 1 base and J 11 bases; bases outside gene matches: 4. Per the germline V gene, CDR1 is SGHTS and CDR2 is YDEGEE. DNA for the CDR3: TGTGCCAGCAGCTTGACAGGGGGGCATGCTTTCTTT. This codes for CASSLTGGHAFF. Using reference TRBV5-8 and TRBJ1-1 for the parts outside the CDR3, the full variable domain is EAGVTQSPTHLIKTRGQQATLRCSPISGHTSVYWYQQALGLGLQFLLWYDEGEERNRGNFPPRFSGRQFPNYSSELNVNALELEDSALYLCASSLTGGHAFFGQGTRLTVV.

The CDR3 here is CASTGATEAFF. CDR3 sequence (DNA): TGTGCCAGCACAGGGGCCACTGAAGCTTTCTTT. The genes are TRBV6-5 and TRBJ1-1; TRBD1 might be the D (6 bases). V dropped 7 bases and J dropped 4 bases, with 7 bases sitting between them. Germline V CDR1 and CDR2: MNHEY, SVGAGI. The CDR3 runs to 11 residues.

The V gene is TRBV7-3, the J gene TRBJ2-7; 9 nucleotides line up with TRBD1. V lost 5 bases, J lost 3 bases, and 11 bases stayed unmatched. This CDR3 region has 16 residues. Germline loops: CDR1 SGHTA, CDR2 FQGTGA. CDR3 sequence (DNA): TGTGCCAGCAGCCCGACCGCTACAGGGGGCCTCTACGAGCAGTACTTC. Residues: CASSPTATGGLYEQYF.

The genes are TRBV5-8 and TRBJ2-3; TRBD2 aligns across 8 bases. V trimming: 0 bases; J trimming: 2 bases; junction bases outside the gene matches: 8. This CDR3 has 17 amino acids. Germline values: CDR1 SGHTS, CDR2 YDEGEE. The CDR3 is CASSLGRAGGFTDTQYF. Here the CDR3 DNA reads TGTGCCAGCAGCTTGGGGCGGGCGGGGGGCTTCACAGATACGCAGTATTTT. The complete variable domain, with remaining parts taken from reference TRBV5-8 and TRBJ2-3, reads EAGVTQSPTHLIKTRGQQATLRCSPISGHTSVYWYQQALGLGLQFLLWYDEGEERNRGNFPPRFSGRQFPNYSSELNVNALELEDSALYLCASSLGRAGGFTDTQYFGPGTRLTVL.

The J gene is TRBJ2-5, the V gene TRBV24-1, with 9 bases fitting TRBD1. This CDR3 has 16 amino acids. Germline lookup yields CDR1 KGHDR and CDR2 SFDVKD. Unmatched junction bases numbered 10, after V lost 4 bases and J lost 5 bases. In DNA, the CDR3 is TGTGCCACCAGTGACCCGGGACAGGGTGACTGGGAGACCCAGTACTTC. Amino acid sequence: CATSDPGQGDWETQYF.

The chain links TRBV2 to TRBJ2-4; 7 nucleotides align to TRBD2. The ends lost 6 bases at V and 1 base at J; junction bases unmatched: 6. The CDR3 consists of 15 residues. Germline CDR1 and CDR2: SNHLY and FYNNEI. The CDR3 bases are TGTGCCAGCAGCTGGGACTATGGGGCCAAAAACATTCAGTACTTC. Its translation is CASSWDYGAKNIQYF.